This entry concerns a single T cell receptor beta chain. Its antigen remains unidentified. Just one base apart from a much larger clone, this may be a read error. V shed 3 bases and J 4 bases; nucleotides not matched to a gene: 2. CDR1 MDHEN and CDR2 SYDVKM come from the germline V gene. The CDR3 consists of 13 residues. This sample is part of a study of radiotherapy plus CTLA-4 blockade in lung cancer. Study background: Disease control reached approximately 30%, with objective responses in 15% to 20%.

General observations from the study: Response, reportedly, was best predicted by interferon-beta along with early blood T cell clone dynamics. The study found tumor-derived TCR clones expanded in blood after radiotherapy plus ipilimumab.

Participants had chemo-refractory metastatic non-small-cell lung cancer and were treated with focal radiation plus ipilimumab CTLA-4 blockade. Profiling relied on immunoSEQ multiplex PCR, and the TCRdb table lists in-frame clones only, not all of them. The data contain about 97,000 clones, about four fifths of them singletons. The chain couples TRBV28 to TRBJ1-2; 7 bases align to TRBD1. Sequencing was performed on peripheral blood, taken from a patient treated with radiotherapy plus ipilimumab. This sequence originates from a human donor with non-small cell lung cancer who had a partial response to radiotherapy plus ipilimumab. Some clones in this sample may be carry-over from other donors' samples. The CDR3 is CASSLTGFYGYTF. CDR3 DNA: TGTGCCAGCAGTTTGACAGGGTTCTATGGCTACACCTTC.